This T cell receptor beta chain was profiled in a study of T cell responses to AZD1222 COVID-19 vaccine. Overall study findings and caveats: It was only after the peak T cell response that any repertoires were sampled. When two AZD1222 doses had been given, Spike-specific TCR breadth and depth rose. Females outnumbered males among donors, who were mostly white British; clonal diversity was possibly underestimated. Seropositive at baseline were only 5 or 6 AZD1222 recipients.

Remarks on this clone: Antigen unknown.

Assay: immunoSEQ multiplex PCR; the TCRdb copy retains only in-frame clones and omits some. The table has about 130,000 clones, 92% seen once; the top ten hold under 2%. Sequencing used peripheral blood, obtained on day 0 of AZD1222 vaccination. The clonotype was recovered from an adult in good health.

The CDR3 spells CASSEVRGSYNSPLHF. The CDR3 DNA is TGTGCCAGTAGTGAAGTCCGGGGCTCCTATAATTCACCCCTCCACTTT. This rearrangement joins TRBV19 to TRBJ1-6; D unresolved. Germline loops: CDR1 LNHDA, CDR2 SQIVND (reference sequence). The V gene lost 5 bases and the J gene lost 0 bases, with 11 bases spanning the gap. The CDR3 covers 16 residues.